This T cell receptor beta chain is drawn from a study of control samples from healthy donors and cancer patients. Clones were read by immunoSEQ multiplex PCR, and TCRdb kept only the in-frame ones, dropping some. The sample consists of under 200,000 clones, about nine tenths of them appearing once. The V and J ends lost 3 bases and 2 bases, in that order; junction bases with no gene match: 4. The CDR3 consists of 16 residues. Germline assignment: CDR1 SGDLS and CDR2 YYNGEE. The chain links TRBV9 to TRBJ2-5; TRBD2 matches 13 bases. Source material: blood. This clonotype was sampled from a woman aged 30 to 39 in good health. The CDR3 region has the DNA TGTGCCAGCAGCGCCGGGACTAGCGGGATACAAGAGACCCAGTACTTC. Its translation is CASSAGTSGIQETQYF. The whole variable domain, remainder taken from reference TRBV9 and TRBJ2-5, is DSGVTQTPKHLITATGQRVTLRCSPRSGDLSVYWYQQSLDQGLQFLIQYYNGEERAKGNILERFSAQQFPDLHSELNLSSLELGDSALYFCASSAGTSGIQETQYFGPGTRLLVL.